This T cell receptor beta chain was recorded in a study of beta chain features in type 1 diabetes listed by TCRdb under 2018. Background on the whole study: Patients and healthy donors did not differ in mean age, gender distribution, total cell number or subset yield. Across all samples, roughly 110,000,000 sorted cells were examined, and cell number per subset correlated strongly with RNA yield. In the study, recently diagnosed type 1 diabetes patients and matched healthy donors were compared on the TCRB repertoires of their sorted circulating CD4+ T cell subsets. Regulatory and stem cell-like memory subsets were obtained from only 8 patients and roughly eight healthy donors, while naive and central memory subsets were obtained from all 28 donors. Results the study describes overall, beyond this receptor: Because cDNA was sequenced instead of genomic DNA, activated cells with high expression could be over-represented, although the groups did not differ in activation or CD3 levels. A moderate but significant shortening of TCRB CDR3 length was observed in type 1 diabetes patients in all four CD4+ subsets. Because the HLA sub-analyses included only small numbers of individuals, any influence of HLA type on TCRB rearrangement was left unresolved. Naive, central memory and regulatory TCRB repertoires appeared to be more alike among patients than among healthy donors. Patients with type 1 diabetes made fewer insertions and deleted more nucleotides at VDJ recombination sites, implying thymic rearrangement abnormalities. Shorter templates might have been favored by PCR, but patient and control samples were amplified and corrected together, so both groups would have been affected equally by any skew.

The entire isolated RNA was reverse transcribed using the High Capacity cDNA Reverse Transcription Kit, and thus expressed TCRB transcripts were sequenced. Deep immunoSEQ sequencing was applied to naive, central memory and regulatory T cell samples, giving an average of around 3.4 million total reads per sample. Sorted cells were lysed in RLT buffer and RNA was extracted with DNase-treated RNeasy Micro or Mini kits, depending on cell number. To prevent cross-contamination, each cell subset was processed individually, whereas patient and healthy donor samples were processed jointly. The immunoSEQ multiplex PCR was used to amplify TCRB sequences from cDNA, generating 87-bp fragments that spanned the CDR3 region. Sequencing of the amplicons was performed on the Illumina HiSeq platform. The authors processed their data as follows. Synthetic template baselines were used to correct PCR bias computationally, reads within Hamming distance 2 were collapsed together, and singletons that could not be merged were discarded. Reads were aligned to IMGT to assign V, D and J genes, CDR3 length, and insertions or deletions at six rearrangement sites. Within each subset, clonotype counts were normalized to sorted cell number, after which true diversity and Gini coefficients were computed with the tcR R package. Repertoire sharing was quantified using the overlap coefficient calculated on TCRB nucleotide sequences. What TCRdb holds here is the immuneACCESS table cut down to in-frame rearrangements. Part of the clones is not present; checked against another copy, under half of the missing clones reflect an unresolved V gene, and the others are unexplained. Clone size and the V and J calls come from that table; the DNA yielded D and trimming. A total of 100,000 to 150,000 clones appear in this sample, roughly a sixth of them only once. The ten largest account for around 2.5% of the sample.

On this clone: This clone's antigen is unknown. No clone much larger than this one lies a single base away; base qualities are absent.

A single peripheral blood draw of about 116 mL on average was collected from each donor into heparinised tubes. Using a panel that included CD45RO, CCR7, CD25, CD127, CD95 and CD27, naive, central memory, regulatory and stem cell-like memory CD4+ T cells were sorted on a BD FACSAria II. Every sorted population had a purity above 98%. PBMCs were separated immediately by Lymphoprep density gradient centrifugation and were stained directly, without being cultured. So that batch effects would be minimized, each experiment stained and sorted samples in pairs, pairing one healthy donor with one patient. Reading the germline V gene (reference sequence) gives CDR1 GTSNPN and CDR2 SVGIG. Deletion took 0 bases off V and 5 bases off J, with a span of 4 bases between the germline ends. The CDR3 goes from the cysteine to the phenylalanine over 11 residues. The kept DNA is CDR3 alone, 33 bases in frame from the first base.

The sequence is built from TRBV30 and TRBJ1-2; there is no confident call for the D gene. Sequenced: central memory CD4+ T cells from blood. This sequence originates from a man between 18 and 35 years old with type 1 diabetes. The DNA sequence follows: TGTGCCTGGAGTGTACAATATGGCTACACCTTC. It translates as CAWSVQYGYTF.